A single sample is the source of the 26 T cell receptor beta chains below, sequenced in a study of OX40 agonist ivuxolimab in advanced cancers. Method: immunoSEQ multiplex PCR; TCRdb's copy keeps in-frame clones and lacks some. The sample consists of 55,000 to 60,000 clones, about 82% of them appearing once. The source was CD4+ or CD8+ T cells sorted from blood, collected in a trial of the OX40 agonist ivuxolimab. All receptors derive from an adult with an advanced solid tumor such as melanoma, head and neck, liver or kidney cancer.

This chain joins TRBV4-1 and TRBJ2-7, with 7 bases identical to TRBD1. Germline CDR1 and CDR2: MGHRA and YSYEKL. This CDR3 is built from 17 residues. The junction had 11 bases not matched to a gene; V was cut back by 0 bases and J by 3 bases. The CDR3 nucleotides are TGCGCCAGCAGCCAAGATCTTTACAGGGGATTGTACTACGAGCAGTACTTC. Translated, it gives CASSQDLYRGLYYEQYF.

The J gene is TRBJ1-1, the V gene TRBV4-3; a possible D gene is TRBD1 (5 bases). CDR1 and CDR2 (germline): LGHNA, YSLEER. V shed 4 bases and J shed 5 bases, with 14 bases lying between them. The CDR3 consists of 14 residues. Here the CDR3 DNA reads TGCGCCAGCAGCCTAGGTGGGGGAGGAACTGAAGCTTTCTTT. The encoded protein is CASSLGGGGTEAFF.

CDR3 DNA sequence: TGTGCCAGCAGTTACTCTCAGCGGGGGGATTACAATGAGCAGTTCTTC. Protein sequence: CASSYSQRGDYNEQFF. The chain links TRBV6-5 to TRBJ2-1, with TRBD2 identical over 9 bases. Looked up from germline, CDR1 is MNHEY and CDR2 is SVGAGI. The V gene end was trimmed by 0 bases and the J gene end by 4 bases; junction bases not matched to a gene: 4. The CDR3 has 16 amino acids.

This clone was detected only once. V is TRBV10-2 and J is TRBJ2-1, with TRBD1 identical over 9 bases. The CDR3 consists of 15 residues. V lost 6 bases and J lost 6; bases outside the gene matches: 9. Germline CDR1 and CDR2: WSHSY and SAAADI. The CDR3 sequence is CASRTRDRVLNEQFF. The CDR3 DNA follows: TGCGCCAGCAGAACCCGGGACAGGGTCCTCAATGAGCAGTTCTTC.

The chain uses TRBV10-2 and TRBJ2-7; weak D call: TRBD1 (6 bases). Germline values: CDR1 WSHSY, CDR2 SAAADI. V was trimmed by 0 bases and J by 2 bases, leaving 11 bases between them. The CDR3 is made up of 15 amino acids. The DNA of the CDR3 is TGCGCCAGCAGTGAGTCTCCCAGGGGCCCCTACGAGCAGTACTTC. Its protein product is CASSESPRGPYEQYF.

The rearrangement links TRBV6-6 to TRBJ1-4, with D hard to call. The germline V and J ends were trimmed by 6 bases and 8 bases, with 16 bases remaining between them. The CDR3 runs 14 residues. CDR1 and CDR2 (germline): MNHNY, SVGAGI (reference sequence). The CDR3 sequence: CASRDSRRKEKLFF. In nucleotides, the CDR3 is TGTGCCAGCAGAGACTCCCGGCGAAAGGAAAAACTGTTTTTT.

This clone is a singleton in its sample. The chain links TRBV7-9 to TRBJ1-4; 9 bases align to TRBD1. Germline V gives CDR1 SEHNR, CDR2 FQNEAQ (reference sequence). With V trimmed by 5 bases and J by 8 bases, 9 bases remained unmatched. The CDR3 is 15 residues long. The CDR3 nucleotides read TGTGCCAGCAGCGCTGGACAGGGGTCAGGGGAAAAACTGTTTTTT. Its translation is CASSAGQGSGEKLFF.

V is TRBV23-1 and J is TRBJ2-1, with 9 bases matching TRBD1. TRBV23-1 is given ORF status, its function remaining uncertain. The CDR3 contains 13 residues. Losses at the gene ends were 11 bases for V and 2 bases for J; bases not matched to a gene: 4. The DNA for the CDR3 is TGCGCCTCCAGGGACAGGGCCTACAATGAGCAGTTCTTC. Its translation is CASRDRAYNEQFF.

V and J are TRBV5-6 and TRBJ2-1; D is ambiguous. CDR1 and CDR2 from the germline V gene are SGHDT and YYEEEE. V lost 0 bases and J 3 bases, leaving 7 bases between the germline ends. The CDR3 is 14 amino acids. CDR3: CASSLVPIYNEQFF. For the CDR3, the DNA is TGTGCCAGCAGCTTGGTCCCCATCTACAATGAGCAGTTCTTC. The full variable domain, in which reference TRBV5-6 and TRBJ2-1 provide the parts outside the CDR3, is DAGVTQSPTHLIKTRGQQVTLRCSPKSGHDTVSWYQQALGQGPQFIFQYYEEEERQRGNFPDRFSGHQFPNYSSELNVNALLLGDSALYLCASSLVPIYNEQFFGPGTRLTVL.

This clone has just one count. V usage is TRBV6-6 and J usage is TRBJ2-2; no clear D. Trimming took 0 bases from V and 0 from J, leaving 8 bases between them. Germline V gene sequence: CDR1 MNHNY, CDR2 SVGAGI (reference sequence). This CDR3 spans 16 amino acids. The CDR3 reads CASSYSIGANTGELFF. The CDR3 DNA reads TGTGCCAGCAGTTACTCTATCGGTGCGAACACCGGGGAGCTGTTTTTT.

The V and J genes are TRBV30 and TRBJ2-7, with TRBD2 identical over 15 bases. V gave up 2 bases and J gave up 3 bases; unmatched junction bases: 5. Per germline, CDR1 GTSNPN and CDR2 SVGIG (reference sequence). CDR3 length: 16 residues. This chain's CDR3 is CAWSPGLAGGLYEQYF. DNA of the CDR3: TGTGCCTGGAGTCCGGGACTAGCGGGAGGCCTCTACGAGCAGTACTTC. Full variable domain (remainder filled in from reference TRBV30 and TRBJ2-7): SQTIHQWPATLVQPVGSPLSLECTVEGTSNPNLYWYRQAAGRGLQLLFYSVGIGQISSEVPQNLSASRPQDRQFILSSKKLLLSDSGFYLCAWSPGLAGGLYEQYFGPGTRLTVT.

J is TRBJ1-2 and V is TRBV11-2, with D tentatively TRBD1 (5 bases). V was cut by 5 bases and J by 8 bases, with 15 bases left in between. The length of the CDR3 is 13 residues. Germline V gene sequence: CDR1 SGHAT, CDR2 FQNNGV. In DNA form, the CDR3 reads TGTGCCAGCAGCAAAGAACAGGTCTCGGGCTACACCTTC. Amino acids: CASSKEQVSGYTF.

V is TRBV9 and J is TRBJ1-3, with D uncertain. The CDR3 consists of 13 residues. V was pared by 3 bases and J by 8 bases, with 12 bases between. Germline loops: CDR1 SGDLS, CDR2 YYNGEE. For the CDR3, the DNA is TGTGCCAGCAGCGCCTCCCCTGTGGACACCATATATTTT. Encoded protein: CASSASPVDTIYF.

CDR3 bases: TGTGCCAGCAGTGACCCCGGGACAGGGGTGTTTTTT. Its protein is CASSDPGTGVFF. The rearrangement links TRBV11-3 to TRBJ2-2, with 10 bases that match TRBD1. CDR1 and CDR2 (germline): SGHNT, YENEEA. The ends lost 6 bases at V and 15 bases at J; junction bases unmatched: 7. The CDR3 is 12 residues long.

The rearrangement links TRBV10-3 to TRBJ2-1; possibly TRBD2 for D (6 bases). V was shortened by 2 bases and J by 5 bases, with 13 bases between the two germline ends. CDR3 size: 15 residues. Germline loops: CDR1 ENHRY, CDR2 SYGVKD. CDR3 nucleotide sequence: TGTGCCATCAGTGAGAAACGCGGGGCACACAATGAGCAGTTCTTC. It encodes CAISEKRGAHNEQFF.

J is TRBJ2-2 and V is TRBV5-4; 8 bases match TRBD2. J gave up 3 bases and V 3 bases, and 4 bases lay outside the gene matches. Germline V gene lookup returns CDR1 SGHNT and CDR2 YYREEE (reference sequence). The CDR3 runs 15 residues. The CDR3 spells CASSSGGRDTGELFF. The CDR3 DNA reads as TGTGCCAGCAGCTCGGGAGGGCGCGACACCGGGGAGCTGTTTTTT.

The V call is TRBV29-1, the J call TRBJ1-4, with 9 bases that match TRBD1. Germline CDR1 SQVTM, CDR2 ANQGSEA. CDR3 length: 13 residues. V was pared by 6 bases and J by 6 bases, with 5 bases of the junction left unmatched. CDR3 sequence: CSVGQGGYEKLFF. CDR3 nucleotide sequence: TGCAGCGTGGGACAGGGTGGGTATGAAAAACTGTTTTTT.

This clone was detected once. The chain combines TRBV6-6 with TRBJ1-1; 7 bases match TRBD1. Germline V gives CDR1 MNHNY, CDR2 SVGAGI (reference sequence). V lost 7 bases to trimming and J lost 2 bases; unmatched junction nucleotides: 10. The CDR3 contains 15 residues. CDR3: CASKATYRGNTEAFF. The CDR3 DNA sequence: TGTGCCAGCAAGGCCACATACAGGGGTAACACTGAAGCTTTCTTT.

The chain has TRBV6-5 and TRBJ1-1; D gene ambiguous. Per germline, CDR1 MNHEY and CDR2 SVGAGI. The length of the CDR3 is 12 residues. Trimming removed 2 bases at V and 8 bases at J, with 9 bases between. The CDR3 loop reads CASSYVATEAFF. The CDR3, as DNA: TGTGCCAGCAGTTACGTGGCTACCGAAGCTTTCTTT.

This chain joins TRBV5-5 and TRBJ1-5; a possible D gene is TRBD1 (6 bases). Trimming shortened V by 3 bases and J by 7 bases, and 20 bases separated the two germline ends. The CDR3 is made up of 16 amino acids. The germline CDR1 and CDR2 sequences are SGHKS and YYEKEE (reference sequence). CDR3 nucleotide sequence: TGTGCCAGCAGCTCTCAACCCGCACAGGGAGGACAGCCCCAGCATTTT. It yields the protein CASSSQPAQGGQPQHF.

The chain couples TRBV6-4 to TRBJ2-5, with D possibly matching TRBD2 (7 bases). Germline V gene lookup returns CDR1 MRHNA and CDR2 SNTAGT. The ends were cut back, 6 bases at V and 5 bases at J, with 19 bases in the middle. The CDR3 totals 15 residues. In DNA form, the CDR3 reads TGTGCCAGCAGCCCTCGGGGGGCTAGCTGGGAGACCCAGTACTTC. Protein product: CASSPRGASWETQYF.

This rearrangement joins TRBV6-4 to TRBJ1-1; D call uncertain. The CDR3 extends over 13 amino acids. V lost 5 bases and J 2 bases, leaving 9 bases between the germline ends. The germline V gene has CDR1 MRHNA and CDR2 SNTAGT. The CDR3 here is CASSHLLNTEAFF. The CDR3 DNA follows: TGTGCCAGCAGTCACCTATTAAACACTGAAGCTTTCTTT.

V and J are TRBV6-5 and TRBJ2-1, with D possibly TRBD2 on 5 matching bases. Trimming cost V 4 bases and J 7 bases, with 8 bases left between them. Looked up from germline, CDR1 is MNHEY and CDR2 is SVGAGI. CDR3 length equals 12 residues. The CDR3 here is CASSLARNEQFF. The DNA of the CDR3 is TGTGCCAGCAGTTTAGCGCGTAATGAGCAGTTCTTC.

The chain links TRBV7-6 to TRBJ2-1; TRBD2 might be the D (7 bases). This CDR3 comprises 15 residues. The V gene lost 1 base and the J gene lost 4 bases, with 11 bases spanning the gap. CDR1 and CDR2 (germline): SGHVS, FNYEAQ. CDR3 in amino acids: CASSLEGGGYNEQFF. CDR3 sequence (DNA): TGTGCCAGCAGCTTAGAGGGAGGGGGGTACAATGAGCAGTTCTTC. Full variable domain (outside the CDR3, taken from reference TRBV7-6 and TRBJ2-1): GAGVSQSPRYKVTKRGQDVALRCDPISGHVSLYWYRQALGQGPEFLTYFNYEAQQDKSGLPNDRFSAERPEGSISTLTIQRTEQRDSAMYRCASSLEGGGYNEQFFGPGTRLTVL.

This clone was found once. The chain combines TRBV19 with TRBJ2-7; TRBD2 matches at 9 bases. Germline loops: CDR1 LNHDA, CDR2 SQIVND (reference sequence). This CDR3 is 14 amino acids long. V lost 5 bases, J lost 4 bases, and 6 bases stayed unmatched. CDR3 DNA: TGTGCCAGTAGTTTAGCGACTAGCGGATACGAGCAGTACTTC. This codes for CASSLATSGYEQYF.

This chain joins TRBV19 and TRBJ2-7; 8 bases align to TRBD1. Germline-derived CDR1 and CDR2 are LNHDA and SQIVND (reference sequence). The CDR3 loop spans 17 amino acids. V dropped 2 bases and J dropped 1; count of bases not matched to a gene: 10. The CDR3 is CASSIRTLRQGSYEQYF. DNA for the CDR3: TGTGCCAGTAGTATACGAACGCTGCGACAGGGGTCCTACGAGCAGTACTTC.